These 23 T cell receptor beta chains came from one sample sequenced in a study of T-cell reconstitution after alpha-beta-depleted transplantation in children. Unique molecular identifiers were incorporated during preparation of the TCRbeta library. TCRdb redid the calling of the PCR reads with MiXCR, one entry per CDR3 protein. Seen here are about 900,000 distinct CDR3 sequences, roughly 31% observed once, and the top ten hold 25% to 35%. Specimen: PBMCs, mostly from graft donor cells, collected 360 days after TCRalphabeta/CD19-depleted stem cell transplant. These receptors originate from a boy in the first two years of life who had a stem cell transplant for SCID, so the T cells may come from the graft donor.

The rearrangement links TRBV13 to TRBJ2-2, with TRBD1 matching over 8 bases. Germline trimming cut 5 bases from V and 4 bases from J; bases unmatched to any gene: 15. The germline V gene encodes CDR1 PRHDT and CDR2 FYEKMQ (reference sequence). This CDR3 comprises 18 residues. The DNA of the CDR3 is TGTGCCAGCAGCCTGGGAGGCCCGGGACAGGAGGGCACCGGGGAGCTGTTTTTT. Protein: CASSLGGPGQEGTGELFF. The full variable domain, its missing parts supplied by reference TRBV13 and TRBJ2-2, is AAGVIQSPRHLIKEKRETATLKCYPIPRHDTVYWYQQGPGQDPQFLISFYEKMQSDKGSIPDRFSAQQFSDYHSELNMSSLELGDSALYFCASSLGGPGQEGTGELFFGEGSRLTVL.

This clonotype was seen a handful of times. The V gene is TRBV7-8, the J gene TRBJ2-7; D may be TRBD1 or TRBD2 (5 bases each). Germline V gives CDR1 SGHVS, CDR2 FQNEAQ. The CDR3 contains 14 residues. V was pared by 3 bases and J by 5 bases, with 14 bases between. CDR3 sequence (DNA): TGTGCCAGCAGCTTCCGGGACCGCTTTAACGAGCAGTACTTC. Translating gives CASSFRDRFNEQYF.

V is TRBV20-1 and J is TRBJ2-7; 8 positions agree with TRBD2. The CDR3 spans 14 residues. Germline V gene lookup returns CDR1 DFQATT and CDR2 SNEGSKA (reference sequence). V was clipped by 6 bases and J by 2 bases; unmatched bases: 9. CDR3: CSAGAGDRAYEQYF. The CDR3 coding sequence is TGCAGTGCCGGAGCGGGGGACCGCGCCTACGAGCAGTACTTC.

This clonotype has only a few counts. This chain uses TRBV2 with TRBJ2-3; D not resolved. The CDR3 contains 11 residues. Germline CDR1 SNHLY, CDR2 FYNNEI. V was cut by 1 base and J by 6 bases, with 2 bases left in between. The CDR3: CASSEVDTQYF. The CDR3 DNA reads as TGTGCCAGCAGTGAAGTTGATACGCAGTATTTT.

The rearrangement links TRBV12-3 or TRBV12-4 to TRBJ1-5, with no clear D. This CDR3 is 14 amino acids long. V gave up 3 bases and J gave up 2 bases, with 8 bases separating them. CDR3 sequence reads: CASSFYSGNQPQHF. The CDR3 DNA reads as TGTGCCAGCAGTTTCTACAGCGGCAATCAGCCCCAGCATTTT.

V usage is TRBV20-1 and J usage is TRBJ2-1, with 7 bases fitting TRBD1. Trimming took 6 bases from V and 0 from J; bases not matched to a gene: 14. Germline V lookup: CDR1 DFQATT, CDR2 SNEGSKA (reference sequence). This CDR3 comprises 17 residues. The CDR3 coding sequence is TGCAGTGCAACCCGAACAGGGGCCCCGAGCTCCTACAATGAGCAGTTCTTC. It yields the protein CSATRTGAPSSYNEQFF.

This clonotype has only a few counts. The V call is TRBV18, the J call TRBJ1-5; 9 bases agree with TRBD1. Per the germline V gene, CDR1 is KGHSH and CDR2 is LQKENI. The CDR3 is 15 residues long. The CDR3 DNA sequence: TGTGGCGAGTCGTTAGGGGACAGGGGCAATCAGCCCCAGCATTTT. This gives the protein CGESLGDRGNQPQHF.

The chain employs TRBV5-1 and TRBJ2-7; 10 bases fit TRBD2. After removal of 4 bases from V and 0 bases from J, the junction contained 4 bases not matched to a gene. The germline V gene has CDR1 SGHRS and CDR2 YFSETQ. The CDR3 is 15 residues long. CDR3 loop: CASSGERGGSYEQYF. DNA of the CDR3: TGCGCCAGCAGCGGAGAGCGGGGGGGCTCCTACGAGCAGTACTTC.

This clonotype was picked up a small number of times. This chain uses TRBV12-3 or TRBV12-4 with TRBJ2-1, with D possibly TRBD1 on 5 matching bases. V lost 6 bases and J lost 7, with 19 bases in between. The CDR3 runs to 15 residues. For the CDR3, the DNA is TGTGCCAGCAGCCCCTCCCAGGCAGGGTGGAATGAGCAGTTCTTC. This gives the protein CASSPSQAGWNEQFF.

The genes are TRBV6-5 and TRBJ2-1; TRBD2 matches at 10 bases. Germline CDR1 and CDR2: MNHEY and SVGAGI. The CDR3 is 15 amino acids. V shed 3 bases and J 4 bases; nucleotides not matched to a gene: 3. In nucleotides, the CDR3 is TGTGCCAGCAGTTATACTAGCGGGGATTACAATGAGCAGTTCTTC. This gives the protein CASSYTSGDYNEQFF.

This clonotype was recorded once. J is TRBJ2-2 and V is TRBV19; D unclear. Deletions cut 7 bases from V and 5 bases from J, with 8 bases between. The CDR3 spans 12 residues. Germline loops: CDR1 LNHDA, CDR2 SQIVND (reference sequence). This chain's CDR3 is CASNSATGELFF. CDR3 coding DNA: TGTGCCAGTAATTCCGCAACCGGGGAGCTGTTTTTT.

This sequence joins TRBV7-9 and TRBJ2-3, with 10 bases aligning to TRBD2. Germline V CDR1 and CDR2: SEHNR, FQNEAQ (reference sequence). This CDR3 is 16 amino acids long. V was pared by 4 bases and J by 0 bases, with 4 bases of the junction left unmatched. CDR3 in amino acids: CASSYWTSGSTDTQYF. The CDR3 coding sequence is TGTGCCAGCAGCTACTGGACTAGCGGTAGCACAGATACGCAGTATTTT.

This clonotype was observed a few times. V and J are TRBV5-1 and TRBJ2-7; tentative D call: TRBD2 (6 bases). V shed 0 bases and J shed 2 bases, with 12 bases lying between them. The CDR3 sequence is 15 residues long. CDR1 is SGHRS and CDR2 is YFSETQ in the germline V gene. CDR3 nucleotide sequence: TGCGCCAGCAGCTTGGGGAGGGGTTACACCTACGAGCAGTACTTC. Its protein is CASSLGRGYTYEQYF.

The chain combines TRBV6-1 with TRBJ1-1; 7 bases are a match to TRBD1. Germline assignment: CDR1 MNHNS and CDR2 SASEGT. The CDR3 has 14 residues. V trimming: 6 bases; J trimming: 1 base; junction bases outside the gene matches: 5. The DNA of the CDR3 is TGTGCCAGCAGACACAGGGGATCGAACACTGAAGCTTTCTTT. It translates to CASRHRGSNTEAFF.

The chain couples TRBV6-8 to TRBJ2-1; 7 bases line up with TRBD2. V lost 8 bases, J lost 5 bases, and 3 bases stayed unmatched. This CDR3 contains 12 residues. In germline, CDR1 is MNHGY, CDR2 SAAAGT. The DNA of the CDR3 is TGTGCCAGCGGGAGGGAGCACAATGAGCAGTTCTTC. Translating it yields CASGREHNEQFF.

The CDR3 loop is CASRARETQYF. In nucleotides, the CDR3 is TGTGCCAGCAGGGCTAGGGAGACCCAGTACTTC. The V call is TRBV12-3 or TRBV12-4, the J call TRBJ2-5; D remains unclear. The CDR3 covers 11 residues. V was trimmed by 6 bases and J by 5 bases, leaving 7 bases between them.

V usage is TRBV5-1 and J usage is TRBJ2-1, with TRBD1 matching 8 bases. V lost 4 bases to trimming and J lost 6 bases; unmatched junction nucleotides: 12. Germline lookup yields CDR1 SGHRS and CDR2 YFSETQ. CDR3 size: 16 residues. In DNA, the CDR3 is TGCGCCAGCAGCCCGGAAACCGGGACAGGTTTCAATGAGCAGTTCTTC. As protein: CASSPETGTGFNEQFF.

The CDR3 loop is CASSLGASGGTHYNEQFF. The CDR3 nucleotides are TGTGCCAGCAGCTTAGGGGCTAGCGGGGGCACCCATTACAATGAGCAGTTCTTC. The chain combines TRBV11-1 with TRBJ2-1, with 10 bases matching TRBD2. After removal of 1 base from V and 4 bases from J, the junction contained 10 bases not matched to a gene. The length of the CDR3 is 18 residues. Germline loops: CDR1 SGHAT, CDR2 FQDESV (reference sequence).

The V call is TRBV20-1, the J call TRBJ2-1; 9 nucleotides match TRBD1. CDR3 length: 15 amino acids. V trimming: 6 bases; J trimming: 7 bases; junction bases outside the gene matches: 13. Per the germline V gene, CDR1 is DFQATT and CDR2 is SNEGSKA (reference sequence). CDR3 DNA sequence: TGCAGTGCCTGGGAGCCGGGACAGGGTGAGAATGAGCAGTTCTTC. Translation gives CSAWEPGQGENEQFF.

This clonotype was found a few times. The chain has TRBV20-1 and TRBJ2-3; D perhaps matches TRBD2 (6 bases). The CDR3 sequence is 11 residues long. Germline V gene data show CDR1 as DFQATT and CDR2 as SNEGSKA (reference sequence). Trimming removed 7 bases at V and 6 bases at J, with 11 bases between. The CDR3 coding sequence is TGCAGTGTCCGACTAGTGGATACGCAGTATTTT. It is translated as CSVRLVDTQYF.

This chain links TRBV7-8 with TRBJ2-5; D ambiguous. V lost 6 bases, J lost 4 bases, and 12 bases lay in between. The CDR3 sequence is 13 residues long. Germline V CDR1 and CDR2: SGHVS, FQNEAQ. CDR3 in amino acids: CASSILPRETQYF. The CDR3 nucleotides are TGTGCCAGCAGTATTCTTCCTCGAGAGACCCAGTACTTC.

The chain has TRBV20-1 and TRBJ2-3, with D perhaps TRBD1 or TRBD2 (5 bases each). Germline assignment: CDR1 DFQATT and CDR2 SNEGSKA (reference sequence). The CDR3 spans 15 residues. Trimming pared 1 base from V and 2 bases from J, leaving 13 bases between. This CDR3 is CSARVPGPNTDTQYF. The CDR3 DNA follows: TGCAGTGCTAGAGTCCCGGGACCCAACACAGATACGCAGTATTTT.

V gene TRBV5-1 combines with J gene TRBJ2-7, with D possibly TRBD2 on 5 matching bases. V lost 0 bases and J lost 0, with 13 bases in between. The CDR3 length is 16 residues. Per germline, CDR1 SGHRS and CDR2 YFSETQ. The CDR3 is CASSLAAGPGSYEQYF. CDR3 bases: TGCGCCAGCAGCTTGGCGGCGGGTCCGGGCTCCTACGAGCAGTACTTC.